This T cell receptor beta chain emerged from a study of shared clonotypes between healthy human individuals. Measured with immunoSEQ multiplex PCR; TCRdb has only the in-frame clones, and not every one. There are about 480,000 clones in the sample; 60% to 80% occur only once, and under 15% lies in the top ten. Remarks on this clone: No antigen is known for it.

Broader study findings: Researchers sampled only blood; tissue repertoires likely differ.

The V end lost 2 bases, the J end lost 5 bases, and 4 bases lay between the germline ends. CDR3 size: 12 residues. Per the germline V gene, CDR1 is MNHEY and CDR2 is SVGAGI. Without sorting, samples used around 92 million PBMCs for genomic DNA. The sequence was collected from a woman aged 35 to 49 in good health. Some clones in this sample may be carry-over from other donors' samples. Sequenced sample: PBMCs. The rearrangement links TRBV6-5 to TRBJ1-5; D not certain. The CDR3 spells CASSYLYQPQHF. The CDR3 DNA reads as TGTGCCAGCAGTTACCTTTATCAGCCCCAGCATTTT.